This TCR beta chain emerged from a study of CD8 T cells in Susac syndrome. Across the study: Sequencing included Susac syndrome patients, six of them with active disease and roughly eight in remission.

The authors negatively isolated CD8+ and CD4+ T cells and FACS-enriched TEMRA cells. J lost 6 bases, V lost 5 bases, and 6 bases had no gene match. Germline V gene data show CDR1 as SQVTM and CDR2 as ANQGSEA. The CDR3 is 13 amino acids. It was with random hexamers that roughly 0.5 to 1 ug RNA was reverse transcribed. TCRdb ran MiXCR on the immunoSEQ multiplex PCR reads and lists one entry per CDR3 protein. This table holds about 240,000 distinct CDR3 sequences, about 96% found once. This receptor was taken from a human donor with Susac syndrome. The chain uses TRBV29-1 and TRBJ2-2; 7 bases map to TRBD1. Input material: CD4+ T cells from PBMCs. CDR3 coding DNA: TGCAGCGTTTATAGGGGGCGCCCCGGGGAGCTGTTTTTT. Protein: CSVYRGRPGELFF.